This T cell receptor (beta chain) was captured in a study of response to subunit inactivated influenza vaccine. Whole-study results and caveats: The authors suggested that few new T cells are recruited per seasonal influenza vaccination.

Concerning this clonotype: Its target is not known.

Trimming left V 6 bases short and J 7 bases short, with 16 bases between. The CDR3 has 14 amino acids. TCRdb called the RT-PCR reads again in MiXCR, with one record for every CDR3 protein. Here the sample spans almost 600,000 distinct CDR3 sequences, approximately 15% being singletons. This material consisted of PBMCs from blood, taken roughly 12 days after vaccination. This TCR was sampled from a man aged 50-59 years who received an inactivated influenza vaccine. The chain links TRBV12-3 or TRBV12-4 to TRBJ2-1; D is possibly TRBD1 or TRBD2 (6 bases each). The CDR3 region has the DNA TGTGCCAGCAGCCAAGTCGGGGGCAGGAATGAGCAGTTCTTC. Amino acid sequence: CASSQVGGRNEQFF.